This paragraph covers one T cell receptor beta chain sequence. This clone was counted a single time. Its binding antigen is unknown. Per-base quality was not reported, and no clone a single base away is much larger than it. The germline V gene encodes CDR1 DFQATT and CDR2 SNEGSKA (reference sequence). The CDR3 runs 10 residues from the cysteine to the phenylalanine. The sequence is cut down to CDR3 DNA, 30 bases in frame from base 1. These data belong to a study of shared clonotypes between healthy human individuals (dated by TCRdb to the early 2020s). In terms of the full investigation: The cohort comprised a couple of women and a few men aged 18 to 49 years. Leukapheresis yielded between about 0.9 and 9.5 billion PBMCs per donor. For each donor, three plates each were used for CD4 naive and CD4 memory, two plates were used for CD8 naive, and one plate was used for CD8 memory. Blood TCR repertoires of a handful of healthy adults were deeply sequenced to estimate repertoire size and the extent of clonotype sharing between individuals. Different laboratories and diverse techniques were used to prepare libraries and sequence TCR repertoires, to increase sequencing depth and limit assay-specific biases.

Results the study describes overall, beyond this receptor: Larger estimated clonotype richness was generally found for naive subsets than for memory subsets. Compared with non-shared clonotypes, the clonotypes found in all four sorted-subset donors had higher generation probabilities. Pairwise subsampling led to the expectation that sequencing depth would affect the degree of clonotype sharing among donors. Sampling was limited to blood, and TCR repertoires in tissue likely differ from TCR repertoires in blood. Incomplete sequencing was indicated by rarefaction of sorted-subset datasets, despite the large sequencing depth. The genetic and exposure-history diversity represented was limited by the small number of donors. Sharing across several donors was observed for about 5% of naive CD4, about 4% of naive CD8, 2% to 2.5% of memory CD4, and about 0.38% of memory CD8 clonotypes.

TCR CDR3 regions were amplified from genomic DNA by multiplex PCR using the deep immunoSEQ assay. Genomic DNA extracted from each cell subset was distributed evenly over all wells of several immunoSEQ 96-well plates, and each plate served as one replicate. For sorted subsets, each replicate PCR was loaded with 200 to 250 ng genomic DNA, equivalent to 32,000 or so T cell genomes. Purified libraries were quantified with a Qubit 3.0 fluorometer, sized on a Bioanalyzer 2100, and re-quantified with the KAPA Library Quantification kit. Each immunoSEQ 96-well plate was sequenced on its own single-read 150-cycle Illumina NextSeq 550 flow cell. In the original analysis: Because the immunoSEQ output included only junctional sequences and no quality scores, the filtering could not be the same as the filtering used for full-length reads. Sequences were annotated with PyIR, a Python wrapper for IgBLAST v1.9, and V/J genes and CDR3 were assigned using IMGT germline references. Any read was removed if the V/J assignment was weak (E-value above 1e-6), the CDR3 was missing, or the read contained stop codons, out-of-frame junctions, or ambiguous translated residues. V3J clonotypes were defined as sequences sharing the same inferred V gene, J gene, and CDR3 amino acid sequence. Percentage overlap between repertoires was computed as shared unique clonotypes divided by the size of the smaller repertoire. Repertoire richness was assessed with RTK rarefaction, the Chao1 estimator, and Recon v2.1 estimates of unobserved clonotypes. For all TCRbeta clonotypes obtained by the gDNA method from a few donors, generation probabilities were computed with OLGA. Sourced from immuneACCESS, this table was stored by TCRdb with only in-frame sequences that have V and J called. A share of the clones is absent; for the studies checked, an unresolved V gene accounts for under half, and the remainder has no known explanation. Clone size and the V and J calls come from that table; the DNA yielded D and trimming. The sample table contains around 2,000,000 clones; only one count was recorded for approximately 95% of them. Jointly, the top ten make up more than 0.9% of the sample.

For the CD8 naive samples, CD45RO-negative cells were positively selected for CCR7, yielding a CD45RA+CCR7+ population from which TemRA cells were excluded. Healthy HIV-negative adults with no recently reported acute infections or vaccinations were included as donors. Every donor was a Caucasian adult living in Nashville, Tennessee, USA. Blood was collected by leukapheresis, and PBMCs were isolated by Ficoll-Histopaque density gradient centrifugation and then cryopreserved in liquid nitrogen vapor phase. Analytical flow cytometry was used to check the purity and quantity of every magnetically sorted T cell population. Each sorted fraction had its genomic DNA isolated and then quantified by UV absorbance on a Nanodrop 2000c.

The sample was naive CD8+ T cells sorted from blood. The sample's cell subset or site label, in plain terms: CD45RA+CCR7+. Rearrangement joined TRBV20-1 to TRBJ2-1; TRBD2 is a possible D gene, resting on 5 matching bases. The receptor was derived from a man aged 18-30 years in good health. The CDR3 in this case is CSGVYNEQFF. At the DNA level, the sequence is TGCAGCGGGGTGTACAATGAGCAGTTCTTC.